The next 6 T cell receptor beta chains were all read from a single sample in a study of PD-1 blockade in classical Hodgkin lymphoma. The assay was immunoSEQ multiplex PCR, and TCRdb's table has in-frame clones only and misses some. The repertoire holds under 80,000 clones, with about 94% as singletons. This sample's time point: newly diagnosed, previously untreated cHL patient sample. The sequencing sample was made of peripheral blood mononuclear cells (PBMCs). The receptors stem from a human donor with classical Hodgkin lymphoma.

The chain links TRBV27 to TRBJ2-1; 12 nucleotides align to TRBD2. With 2 bases clipped from V and 2 bases from J, the junction kept 13 bases outside the gene matches. This CDR3 comprises 20 residues. In germline, CDR1 is MNHEY, CDR2 SMNVEV (reference sequence). The CDR3 is CASSLISGLAGPPTYNEQFF. The CDR3 DNA follows: TGTGCCAGCAGTTTAATTTCTGGACTAGCGGGACCCCCCACCTACAATGAGCAGTTCTTC.

V gene TRBV28 combines with J gene TRBJ2-7; D unclear. The CDR3 sequence is 14 residues long. The V gene's germline CDR1 is MDHEN and CDR2 SYDVKM. The germline V and J ends were trimmed by 2 bases and 3 bases, with 11 bases remaining between them. CDR3 nucleotides: TGTGCCAGCAGTTTAATGGTGGGGAACTACGAGCAGTACTTC. Its protein is CASSLMVGNYEQYF.

This clone was observed a single time. The V gene is TRBV4-2, the J gene TRBJ2-5, with D possibly being TRBD1 or TRBD2 (6 bases each). CDR3 size: 16 residues. V gave up 0 bases and J gave up 2 bases, with 13 bases separating them. The germline CDR1 and CDR2 sequences are LGHNA and YNFKEQ. The CDR3 is CASSQDGWGAQETQYF. The CDR3 region has the DNA TGTGCCAGCAGCCAAGATGGGTGGGGGGCACAAGAGACCCAGTACTTC.

The chain is built from TRBV7-2 and TRBJ1-2; D call uncertain. The CDR3 covers 12 residues. Trimming took 3 bases from V and 0 from J, leaving 2 bases between them. CDR1 SGHTA and CDR2 FQGNSA come from the germline V gene. The CDR3, as DNA: TGTGCCAGCAGCTTGACTAACTATGGCTACACCTTC. Translated: CASSLTNYGYTF.

CDR3 coding DNA: TGTGCCAGCAGCCGGGGACAAAAGGCCAACGTCCTGACTTTC. It yields the protein CASSRGQKANVLTF. This chain uses TRBV5-6 with TRBJ2-6; D perhaps matches TRBD1 (6 bases). The CDR3 is made up of 14 amino acids. V was clipped by 4 bases and J by 6 bases, with 11 bases between them. From germline, CDR1 is SGHDT and CDR2 YYEEEE. The full variable domain, in which reference TRBV5-6 and TRBJ2-6 provide the parts outside the CDR3, is DAGVTQSPTHLIKTRGQQVTLRCSPKSGHDTVSWYQQALGQGPQFIFQYYEEEERQRGNFPDRFSGHQFPNYSSELNVNALLLGDSALYLCASSRGQKANVLTFGAGSRLTVL.

The chain has TRBV6-6 and TRBJ1-6; the match to TRBD1 covers 7 bases. Looked up from germline, CDR1 is MNHNY and CDR2 is SVGAGI (reference sequence). The CDR3 covers 14 residues. V shed 5 bases and J 7 bases; nucleotides not matched to a gene: 5. As DNA, the CDR3 is TGTGCCAGCAGTGCTCTACAGGGGAATTCACCCCTCCACTTT. Its protein product is CASSALQGNSPLHF.